The present T cell receptor beta chain was sequenced within a study of T cell clonotyping in hematopoietic cell transplantation. Study observations and caveats: Broader posttransplant TCR repertoire diversity was predicted by graft donor and pretransplant recipient Inverse Simpson Index values.

The CDR3 totals 12 residues. Germline CDR1 and CDR2: SNHLY and FYNNEI. V was pared by 7 bases and J by 6 bases, with 2 bases of the junction left unmatched. Data came from immunoSEQ multiplex PCR; TCRdb stores just in-frame clones and leaves some out. This table holds some 30,000 clones, about 94% found once. Within the sample, this clone is medium-sized. Its antigen is as yet unknown. This TCR was recovered from a female patient aged 50-65 years who had an allogeneic stem cell transplant from a related donor, so the T cells may come from the graft donor. Some clones in this sample may be carry-over from other donors' samples. Sequencing was performed on PBMCs, taken 100 days after allogeneic stem cell transplant. The chain links TRBV2 to TRBJ1-4; 7 positions match TRBD1. The CDR3 protein is CASKTGYEKLFF. The CDR3 region has the DNA TGTGCCAGCAAGACAGGGTATGAAAAACTGTTTTTT.